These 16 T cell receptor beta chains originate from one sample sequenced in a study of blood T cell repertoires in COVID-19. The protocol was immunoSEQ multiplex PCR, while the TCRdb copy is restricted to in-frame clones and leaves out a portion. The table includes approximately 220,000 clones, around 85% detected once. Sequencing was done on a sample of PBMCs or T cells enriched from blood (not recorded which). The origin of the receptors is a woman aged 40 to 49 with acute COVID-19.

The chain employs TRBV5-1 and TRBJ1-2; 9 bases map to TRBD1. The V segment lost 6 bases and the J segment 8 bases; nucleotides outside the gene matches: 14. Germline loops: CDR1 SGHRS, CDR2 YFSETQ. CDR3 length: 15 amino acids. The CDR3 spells CASTSLTGQGLGYTF. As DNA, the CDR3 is TGCGCCAGCACGTCACTGACAGGACAGGGGTTAGGCTACACCTTC.

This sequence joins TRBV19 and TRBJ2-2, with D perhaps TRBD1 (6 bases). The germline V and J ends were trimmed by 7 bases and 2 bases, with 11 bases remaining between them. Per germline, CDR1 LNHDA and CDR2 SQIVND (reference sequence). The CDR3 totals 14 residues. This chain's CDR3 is CASNLQGNTGELFF. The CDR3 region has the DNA TGTGCCAGTAACTTACAGGGTAACACCGGGGAGCTGTTTTTT.

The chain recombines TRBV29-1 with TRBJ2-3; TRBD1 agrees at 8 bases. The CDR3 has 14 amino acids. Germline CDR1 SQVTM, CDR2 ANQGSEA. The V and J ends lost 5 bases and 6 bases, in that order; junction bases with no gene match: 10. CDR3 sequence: CSVYGQGPGDTQYF. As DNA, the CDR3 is TGCAGCGTTTACGGACAGGGCCCAGGGGATACGCAGTATTTT.

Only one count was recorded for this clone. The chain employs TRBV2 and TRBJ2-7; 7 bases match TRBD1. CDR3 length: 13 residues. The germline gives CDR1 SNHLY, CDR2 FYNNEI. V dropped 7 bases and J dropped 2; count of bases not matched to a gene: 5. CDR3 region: CASMRGGPYEQYF. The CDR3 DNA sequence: TGTGCCAGCATGCGAGGGGGCCCCTACGAGCAGTACTTC.

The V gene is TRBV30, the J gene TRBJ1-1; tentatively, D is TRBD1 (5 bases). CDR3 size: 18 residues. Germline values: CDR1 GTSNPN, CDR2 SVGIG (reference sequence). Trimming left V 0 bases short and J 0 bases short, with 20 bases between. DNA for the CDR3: TGTGCCTGGAGTGTAACAGGACAAGGGTTTCCCATGAACACTGAAGCTTTCTTT. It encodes CAWSVTGQGFPMNTEAFF.

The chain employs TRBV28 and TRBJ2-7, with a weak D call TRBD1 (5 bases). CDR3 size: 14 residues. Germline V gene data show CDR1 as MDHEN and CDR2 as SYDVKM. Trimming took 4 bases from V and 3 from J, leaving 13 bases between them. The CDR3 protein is CASSSPTDVYEQYF. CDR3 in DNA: TGTGCCAGCAGTTCCCCGACAGATGTCTACGAGCAGTACTTC.

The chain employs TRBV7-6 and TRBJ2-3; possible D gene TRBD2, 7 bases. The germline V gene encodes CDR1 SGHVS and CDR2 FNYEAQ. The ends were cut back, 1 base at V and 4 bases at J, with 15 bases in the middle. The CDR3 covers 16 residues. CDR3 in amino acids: CASSLGGGSRADTQYF. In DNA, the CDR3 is TGTGCCAGCAGCTTAGGCGGGGGCAGTAGGGCAGATACGCAGTATTTT.

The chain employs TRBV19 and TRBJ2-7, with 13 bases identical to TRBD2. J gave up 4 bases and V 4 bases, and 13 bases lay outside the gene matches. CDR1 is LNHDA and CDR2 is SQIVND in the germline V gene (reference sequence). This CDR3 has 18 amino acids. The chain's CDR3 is CASSSRELAGGPAYEQYF. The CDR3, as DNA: TGTGCCAGTAGTAGCCGCGAACTAGCGGGAGGGCCGGCGTACGAGCAGTACTTC.

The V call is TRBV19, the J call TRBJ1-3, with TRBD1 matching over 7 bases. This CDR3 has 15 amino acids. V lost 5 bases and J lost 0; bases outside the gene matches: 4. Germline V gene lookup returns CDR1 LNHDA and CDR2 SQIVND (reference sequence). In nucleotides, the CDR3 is TGTGCCAGTAGTGGTTACAGGGGCTCTGGAAACACCATATATTTT. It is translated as CASSGYRGSGNTIYF. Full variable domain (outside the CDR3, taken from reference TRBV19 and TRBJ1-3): DGGITQSPKYLFRKEGQNVTLSCEQNLNHDAMYWYRQDPGQGLRLIYYSQIVNDFQKGDIAEGYSVSREKKESFPLTVTSAQKNPTAFYLCASSGYRGSGNTIYFGEGSWLTVV.

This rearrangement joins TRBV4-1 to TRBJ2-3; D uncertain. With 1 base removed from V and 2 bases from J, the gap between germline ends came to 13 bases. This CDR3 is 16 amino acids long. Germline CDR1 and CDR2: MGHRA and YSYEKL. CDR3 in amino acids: CASSQGPQTPTDTQYF. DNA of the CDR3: TGCGCCAGCAGCCAAGGCCCCCAAACACCCACAGATACGCAGTATTTT.

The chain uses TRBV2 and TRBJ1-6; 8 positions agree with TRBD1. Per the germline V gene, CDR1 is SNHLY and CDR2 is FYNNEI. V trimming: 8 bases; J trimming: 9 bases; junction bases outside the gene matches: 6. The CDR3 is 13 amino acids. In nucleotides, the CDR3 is TGTGCCAGCCCGAGGGACAGGCGTTCACCCCTCCACTTT. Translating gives CASPRDRRSPLHF.

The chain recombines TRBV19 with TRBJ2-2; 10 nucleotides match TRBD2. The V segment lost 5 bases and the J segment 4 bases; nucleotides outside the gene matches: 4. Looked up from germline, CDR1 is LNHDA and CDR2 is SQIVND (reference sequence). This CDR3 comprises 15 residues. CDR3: CASSGSSGSTGELFF. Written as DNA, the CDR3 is TGTGCCAGTAGTGGGTCTAGCGGGAGCACCGGGGAGCTGTTTTTT.

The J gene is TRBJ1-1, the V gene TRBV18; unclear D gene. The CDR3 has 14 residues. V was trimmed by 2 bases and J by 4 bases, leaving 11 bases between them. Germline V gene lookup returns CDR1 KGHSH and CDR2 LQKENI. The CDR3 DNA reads TGTGCCAGCTCACCAGGGCTTGAGGGCACTGAAGCTTTCTTT. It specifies CASSPGLEGTEAFF.

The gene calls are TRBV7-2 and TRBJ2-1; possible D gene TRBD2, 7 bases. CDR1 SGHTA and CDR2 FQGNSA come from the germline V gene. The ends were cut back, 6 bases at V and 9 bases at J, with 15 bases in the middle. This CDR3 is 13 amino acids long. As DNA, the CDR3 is TGTGCCAGCAGTTCAACTCGGGGGGCTGAGCAGTTCTTC. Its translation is CASSSTRGAEQFF.

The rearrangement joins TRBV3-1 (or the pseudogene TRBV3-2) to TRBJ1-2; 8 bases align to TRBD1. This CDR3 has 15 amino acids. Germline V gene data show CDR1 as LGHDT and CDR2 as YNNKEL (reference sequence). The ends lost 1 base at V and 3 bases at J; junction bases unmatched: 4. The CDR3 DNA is TGTGCCAGCAGCCAAGGCGGACAGGGATACTATGGCTACACCTTC. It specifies CASSQGGQGYYGYTF.

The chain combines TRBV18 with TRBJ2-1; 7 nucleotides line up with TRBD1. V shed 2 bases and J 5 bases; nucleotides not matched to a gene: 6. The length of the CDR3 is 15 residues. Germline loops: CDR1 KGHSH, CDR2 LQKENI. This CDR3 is CASSPFGTANNEQFF. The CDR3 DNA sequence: TGTGCCAGCTCACCATTCGGGACAGCCAACAATGAGCAGTTCTTC.